This T cell receptor (beta chain) comes out of a study of blood T cell repertoires in COVID-19 (dated by TCRdb to between 2020 and 2021). General notes on the study: Samples from collaborators originated in the United States, Italy and Spain and spanned both the acute and convalescent phases of COVID-19. The samples were drawn from two sources: the first 160 participants of the ongoing ImmuneRACE study, and over 1,000 subjects contributed by 6 global collaborators. Nearly every sample came with metadata listing a de-identified subject ID, COVID-19 status, age in years and sex. Where available, HLA class I and class II types were obtained from metadata supplied by the sample provider rather than from assay-based typing. The material from the prospective study consisted of cDNA or gDNA derived from T cells, B-cell-depleted T cells, or PBMCs. The dataset comprised deeply sampled blood TCRbeta repertoires from subjects exposed to, actively infected with, or recovered from COVID-19. The repertoires were released in a freely available public database intended as a resource for research on the immune response to SARS-CoV-2. Results the study describes overall, beyond this receptor: Clinical and demographic metadata were provided uncurated, with the amount varying by source and participant.

In regard to this clone: Which antigen it targets is not known. Per-nucleotide qualities are absent, and no much larger clonotype sits a single base away.

Including cysteine and phenylalanine, the CDR3 has 14 amino acids. CDR3 DNA is the only sequence kept; it has 42 bases, read in frame from the first base. V is cut by 0 bases and J by 6 bases, and the space between the germline ends is 12 bases. Looking up the germline V gene yields CDR1 MNHEY and CDR2 SVGEGT. TCRbeta CDR3 regions were amplified from genomic DNA by means of the immunoSEQ Assay, a bias-controlled multiplex PCR. In the original analysis: The number of nucleated cells in each sample was estimated by amplification of reference gene primers within the assay. Sequence reads were collapsed and filtered to measure the absolute abundance of every unique TCRbeta CDR3 rearrangement. Productive Simpson clonality was computed per sample as the square root of Simpson's diversity index over productive rearrangements. TCRdb mirrors the immuneACCESS table, restricted to in-frame sequences. Some clones are absent from its copies; in checked studies, under half trace to an unresolved V gene, and the reason for the others is unknown. V and J calls and clone size are as listed in that table; D and trimming were resolved from the DNA. This sample comprises about 130,000 clones, 85% to 90% of them detected only once. 5% to 7.5% of the sample is in the top ten clones.

Each collaborating institution followed its own protocols to collect whole blood in K2EDTA tubes. Collaborator samples were shipped for TCRbeta analysis as frozen whole blood, isolated PBMCs, or DNA extracted from either sample type. The chain was built from TRBV6-2 or TRBV6-3 and TRBJ2-7; the D segment could be TRBD1, given 6 matching bases. The clonotype comes from a man older than 75 with active or convalescent COVID-19. The sample consisted of peripheral blood. The CDR3 amino acid sequence is: CASSYSSGQLEQYF. Read as DNA, the sequence is TGTGCCAGCAGTTACTCGTCTGGACAGCTCGAGCAGTACTTC.